Following are 17 T cell receptor beta chains from one sample sequenced in a study of regulatory T cells in long-lasting Graves disease. Arm-PCR of CDR3 regions with iRepertoire HTBI primers generated TCR beta libraries. Each CDR3 protein is one row after TCRdb ran MiXCR on the multiplex PCR reads. Of about 520,000 distinct CDR3 sequences in the sample, more than 10% were seen once. Time point indicated: newly diagnosed GD, antithyroid drugs for less than 3 months. Following extraction of RNA from PBMCs, that RNA was used to make the TCR library. This same sample was also part of a study on T cells in Graves' hyperthyroidism and ophthalmopathy.

Sequenced material: peripheral blood mononuclear cells (PBMCs), taken at new diagnosis, from a patient treated with antithyroid drugs. The receptors stem from a young woman with Graves disease.

As regards this clonotype: The junction shows a germline mismatch at one end, possibly a read error. The chain is built from TRBV6-2 or TRBV6-3 and TRBJ2-2; unclear D gene. CDR1 is MNHEY, CDR2 SVGEGT, per germline. The CDR3 runs 15 residues. The CDR3 nucleotides read TGTGCCGGCAGTAAGGGCGAGGTTAACACCGGGGAGCTGTTTTTT. Translating gives CAGSKGEVNTGELFF.

J is TRBJ2-7 and V is TRBV4-1, with TRBD1 as a possible D gene (6 bases). Germline V gives CDR1 MGHRA, CDR2 YSYEKL. Between the trimmed V and J ends, which lost 0 bases and 0 bases, there was a span of 9 bases. The CDR3 loop spans 15 amino acids. CDR3 sequence (DNA): TGCGCCAGCAGCCAAGAAGGGACAAGCTCCTACGAGCAGTACTTC. Its translation is CASSQEGTSSYEQYF.

This clonotype occurred many times. The chain recombines TRBV25-1 with TRBJ2-1; 8 bases map to TRBD2. Per germline, CDR1 MGHDK and CDR2 SYGVNS. Unmatched junction bases numbered 17, after V lost 4 bases and J lost 9 bases. There are 17 residues in the CDR3. The CDR3 loop is CASSAPSGTSEDTEQFF. For the CDR3, the DNA is TGTGCCAGCAGTGCCCCTTCCGGGACTAGTGAGGACACTGAGCAGTTCTTC.

J is TRBJ2-5 and V is TRBV3-1; D uncertain. The CDR3 has 14 amino acids. From germline, CDR1 is LGHDT and CDR2 YNNKEL (reference sequence). The V gene lost 3 bases and the J gene lost 4 bases, with 12 bases spanning the gap. The CDR3 DNA sequence: TGTGCCAGCAGCCAGGCCCTCGCCCCAGAGACCCAGTACTTC. Translated: CASSQALAPETQYF.

In this sample, this clonotype turned up many times. The CDR3 coding sequence is TGTGCCAGCAGCTTTACGTCGGGGAGGGATGGCTACACCTTC. Residues: CASSFTSGRDGYTF. The chain is built from TRBV7-9 and TRBJ1-2; D not resolved. Germline V gene lookup returns CDR1 SEHNR and CDR2 FQNEAQ (reference sequence). This CDR3 is 14 amino acids long. Trimming took off 3 bases at V and 6 bases at J, with 14 bases between the two ends.

This clonotype was observed a few times. The V gene is TRBV11-3, the J gene TRBJ1-1; unclear D gene. Deletions cut 5 bases from V and 1 base from J, with 8 bases between. This CDR3 has 13 residues. Germline V gene sequence: CDR1 SGHNT, CDR2 YENEEA. Written as DNA, the CDR3 is TGTGCCAGCAGCCGCCACACGAACACTGAAGCTTTCTTT. This gives the protein CASSRHTNTEAFF. The full variable domain, with the rest looked up from reference TRBV11-3 and TRBJ1-1, is EAGVVQSPRYKIIEKKQPVAFWCNPISGHNTLYWYLQNLGQGPELLIRYENEEAVDDSQLPKDRFSAERLKGVDSTLKIQPAELGDSAVYLCASSRHTNTEAFFGQGTRLTVV.

This clonotype was counted only a few times. A far larger clone is just one base off, so this is likely a read error. The chain couples TRBV9 to TRBJ1-2; D remains unclear. Germline V CDR1 and CDR2: SGDLS, YYNGEE. The CDR3 is 13 amino acids. Trimming removed 2 bases at V and 4 bases at J, with 9 bases between. The CDR3 sequence: CASSVGGLYGYTF. CDR3 nucleotides: TGTGCCAGCAGCGTGGGCGGTCTCTATGGCTACACCTTC.

This clonotype was recorded at least ten times. The chain combines TRBV6-5 with TRBJ1-2; D uncertain. Trimming shortened V by 2 bases and J by 2 bases, and 9 bases separated the two germline ends. The length of the CDR3 is 14 residues. Germline V CDR1 and CDR2: MNHEY, SVGAGI. CDR3: CASSYADRNYGYTF. CDR3 DNA sequence: TGTGCCAGCAGTTACGCGGACCGAAACTATGGCTACACCTTC.

The chain is built from TRBV9 and TRBJ2-1; D is undetermined. The germline V gene has CDR1 SGDLS and CDR2 YYNGEE. Trimming cost V 4 bases and J 2 bases, with 13 bases left between them. CDR3 length equals 15 residues. CDR3 sequence: CASSLSGVAYNEQFF. Written as DNA, the CDR3 is TGTGCCAGCAGCCTAAGTGGTGTTGCCTACAATGAGCAGTTCTTC. Combining the CDR3 with reference TRBV9 and TRBJ2-1 gives the whole variable domain DSGVTQTPKHLITATGQRVTLRCSPRSGDLSVYWYQQSLDQGLQFLIQYYNGEERAKGNILERFSAQQFPDLHSELNLSSLELGDSALYFCASSLSGVAYNEQFFGPGTRLTVL.

This clonotype was counted ten times or more. The V call is TRBV27, the J call TRBJ2-1; 9 bases are a match to TRBD1. This CDR3 region has 15 residues. Losses at the gene ends were 5 bases for V and 9 bases for J; bases not matched to a gene: 11. Germline loops: CDR1 MNHEY, CDR2 SMNVEV (reference sequence). CDR3 DNA: TGTGCCAGCAGTCCAGGGACAGGGTGGGACACTGAGCAGTTCTTC. It is translated as CASSPGTGWDTEQFF.

This clonotype showed up many times. The chain carries TRBV7-2 and TRBJ2-1, with 10 bases identical to TRBD2. V was pared by 2 bases and J by 8 bases, with 12 bases of the junction left unmatched. Germline CDR1 reads SGHTA; CDR2 reads FQGNSA. This CDR3 is built from 17 residues. The CDR3 region is CASSLSPLAGAKDEQFF. DNA for the CDR3: TGTGCCAGCAGCTTATCGCCGCTAGCGGGAGCTAAGGATGAGCAGTTCTTC.

This clonotype occurred many times. The chain joins TRBV6-5 to TRBJ1-4, with TRBD1 as a possible D gene (5 bases). V shed 4 bases and J shed 4 bases, with 13 bases lying between them. The length of the CDR3 is 15 residues. The V gene's germline CDR1 is MNHEY and CDR2 SVGAGI. CDR3 bases: TGTGCCAGCAGTTTATACAGGAACCTTAATGAAAAACTGTTTTTT. This gives the protein CASSLYRNLNEKLFF.

This clonotype was seen ten or more times. V gene TRBV3-1 combines with J gene TRBJ2-7, with D perhaps assigned TRBD1 or TRBD2 (5 bases each). CDR3 size: 16 residues. V lost 2 bases and J 1 base, leaving 15 bases between the germline ends. Per the germline V gene, CDR1 is LGHDT and CDR2 is YNNKEL (reference sequence). Written as DNA, the CDR3 is TGTGCCAGCAGCCAAAGCGTCCTGGGACCATCCTACGAGCAGTACTTC. As protein: CASSQSVLGPSYEQYF.

To note about this clonotype: With a far larger clone one base away, a read error is the likely cause. This chain connects TRBV13 to TRBJ1-1; 10 positions match TRBD1. V shed 5 bases, J shed 1 base, and the junction held 4 bases outside the gene matches. The CDR3 runs 15 residues. CDR1 is PRHDT and CDR2 is FYEKMQ in the germline V gene (reference sequence). The CDR3 DNA sequence: TGTGCCAGCAGCAACTGGACAGGGGGGAACACTGAAGCTTTCTTT. Its translation is CASSNWTGGNTEAFF.

The sample holds many counts of this clonotype. The chain uses TRBV19 and TRBJ2-1; D is perhaps TRBD1 (6 bases). The CDR3 is made up of 15 amino acids. Germline V CDR1 and CDR2: LNHDA, SQIVND (reference sequence). The V end was cut by 3 bases, the J end by 6 bases, with 15 bases between. The DNA of the CDR3 is TGTGCCAGTAGTATCCAACCACGAGGGGGCAATGAGCAGTTCTTC. Residues: CASSIQPRGGNEQFF.

Points on this clonotype: One base separates it from a far larger clone, so it is likely a read error. This CDR3 fails to terminate in the conserved phenylalanine or tryptophan, so it likely reflects a read error. The J gene is TRBJ2-3, the V gene TRBV11-2; no definite D call. The V gene's germline CDR1 is SGHAT and CDR2 FQNNGV. The length of the CDR3 is 14 residues. Deletions cut 3 bases from V and 1 base from J, with 8 bases between. The CDR3 here is CASSLVYRTDTQYL. Here the CDR3 DNA reads TGTGCCAGCAGCTTGGTGTACCGCACAGATACGCAGTATTTG.

This clonotype was seen a few times. V usage is TRBV6-2 or TRBV6-3 and J usage is TRBJ2-3, with D tentatively TRBD2 (5 bases). The germline CDR1 and CDR2 sequences are MNHEY and SVGEGT. Trimming left V 5 bases short and J 2 bases short, with 8 bases between. This CDR3 is built from 13 residues. As DNA, the CDR3 is TGTGCCAGCAGTCGACGGGACACAGATACGCAGTATTTT. Translating it yields CASSRRDTDTQYF.